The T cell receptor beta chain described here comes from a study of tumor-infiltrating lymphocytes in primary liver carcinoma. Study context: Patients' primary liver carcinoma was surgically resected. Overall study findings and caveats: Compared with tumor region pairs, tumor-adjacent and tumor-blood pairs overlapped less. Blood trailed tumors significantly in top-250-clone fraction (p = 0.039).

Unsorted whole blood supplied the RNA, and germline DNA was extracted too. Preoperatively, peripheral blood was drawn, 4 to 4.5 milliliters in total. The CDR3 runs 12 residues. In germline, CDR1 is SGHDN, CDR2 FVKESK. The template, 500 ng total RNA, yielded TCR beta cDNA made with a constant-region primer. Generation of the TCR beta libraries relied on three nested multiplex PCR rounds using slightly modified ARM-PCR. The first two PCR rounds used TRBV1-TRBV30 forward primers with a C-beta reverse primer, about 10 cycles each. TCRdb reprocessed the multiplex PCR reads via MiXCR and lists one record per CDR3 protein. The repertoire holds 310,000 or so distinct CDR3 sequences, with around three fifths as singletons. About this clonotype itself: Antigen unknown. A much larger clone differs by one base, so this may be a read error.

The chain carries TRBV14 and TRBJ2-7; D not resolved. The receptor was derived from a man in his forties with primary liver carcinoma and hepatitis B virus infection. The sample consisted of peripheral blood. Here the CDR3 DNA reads TGTGTCAGCAGCCAAGCAGATTACGAGCAGTACTTC. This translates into CVSSQADYEQYF.